The 4 T cell receptor beta chains below all came from one sample that was sequenced in a study of cytomegalovirus exposure and HLA in healthy donors. The PCR ran on 60 Vbeta and 13 Jbeta primers. TCRdb's copy holds only in-frame clones and misses some; the assay was immunoSEQ multiplex PCR. The sample contains around 90,000 clones, approximately 81% of which appear only once. The material sequenced was PBMCs. The receptor set was obtained from a man aged 35-49 years in good health and CMV-seropositive.

The chain couples TRBV18 to TRBJ2-7; 13 bases fit TRBD2. The CDR3 runs to 15 residues. Looked up from germline, CDR1 is KGHSH and CDR2 is LQKENI. The V gene end was trimmed by 2 bases and the J gene end by 3 bases; junction bases not matched to a gene: 1. Written as DNA, the CDR3 is TGTGCCAGCTCACCAGGACTAGCGGGGGACTACGAGCAGTACTTC. Its protein product is CASSPGLAGDYEQYF.

The chain has TRBV4-1 and TRBJ1-5, with TRBD1 matching 8 bases. With 0 bases clipped from V and 1 base from J, the junction kept 11 bases outside the gene matches. Per germline, CDR1 MGHRA and CDR2 YSYEKL. The CDR3 has 19 amino acids. The CDR3 is CASSQEGPPRGLSNQPQHF. The CDR3 DNA reads TGCGCCAGCAGCCAAGAGGGGCCTCCCAGGGGGCTAAGCAATCAGCCCCAGCATTTT.

V is TRBV6-4 and J is TRBJ1-1, with a possible D match to TRBD1 (6 bases). V was clipped by 6 bases and J by 3 bases, with 17 bases between them. CDR1 and CDR2 (germline): MRHNA, SNTAGT. This CDR3 contains 15 residues. The CDR3 loop is CASSRGAAGDTEAFF. Here the CDR3 DNA reads TGTGCCAGCAGCAGGGGCGCGGCTGGAGACACTGAAGCTTTCTTT.

This chain joins TRBV18 and TRBJ1-2, with D possibly matching TRBD1 (5 bases). V lost 3 bases, J lost 5 bases, and 10 bases lay in between. CDR1 and CDR2 from the germline V gene are KGHSH and LQKENI. The CDR3 extends over 13 amino acids. The CDR3 is CASSPRGLYGYTF. CDR3 sequence (DNA): TGTGCCAGCTCACCGAGGGGACTATATGGCTACACCTTC.